A single sample gave rise to the 8 T cell receptor beta chains below, sequenced in a study of T cell changes during pregnancy in multiple sclerosis. Method: immunoSEQ multiplex PCR; TCRdb's copy keeps in-frame clones and lacks some. The table has some 68,000 clones, about 90% seen once; the top ten hold around 1.5%. The sample was peripheral blood, taken in the second trimester of pregnancy. The receptors here all came from a female donor in good health, enrolled as a control in a pregnancy study.

The chain employs TRBV6-4 and TRBJ1-6, with TRBD1 as a possible D gene (5 bases). V lost 4 bases and J lost 7, with 11 bases in between. The CDR3 loop spans 14 amino acids. Germline loops: CDR1 MRHNA, CDR2 SNTAGT. The CDR3 region is CASSANPGNSPLHF. Here the CDR3 DNA reads TGTGCCAGCAGTGCGAATCCAGGGAATTCACCCCTCCACTTT.

The gene calls are TRBV5-6 and TRBJ1-4, with 7 bases fitting TRBD1. CDR1 is SGHDT, CDR2 YYEEEE, per germline. With V trimmed by 4 bases and J by 8 bases, 5 bases remained unmatched. The CDR3 is 13 residues long. CDR3 bases: TGTGCCAGCAGCGACAGGGTCCACGAAAAACTGTTTTTT. It specifies CASSDRVHEKLFF.

This sequence joins TRBV20-1 and TRBJ1-2; D is ambiguous. Germline assignment: CDR1 DFQATT and CDR2 SNEGSKA (reference sequence). The length of the CDR3 is 11 residues. V gave up 6 bases and J gave up 3 bases, with 8 bases separating them. The CDR3 nucleotides are TGCAGTGCCAACTTGGACTATGGCTACACCTTC. It yields the protein CSANLDYGYTF.

The V gene is TRBV11-2, the J gene TRBJ2-7, with 8 bases that match TRBD2. The CDR3 extends over 15 amino acids. The ends lost 7 bases at V and 2 bases at J; junction bases unmatched: 10. The V gene's germline CDR1 is SGHAT and CDR2 FQNNGV. In DNA form, the CDR3 reads TGTGCCAGCACCTGGGGCCCGGGAGGGGCCTACGAGCAGTACTTC. It yields the protein CASTWGPGGAYEQYF.

The J gene is TRBJ2-2, the V gene TRBV5-1, with 10 positions matching TRBD2. The CDR3 length is 16 residues. V lost 4 bases to trimming and J lost 2 bases; unmatched junction nucleotides: 5. Per the germline V gene, CDR1 is SGHRS and CDR2 is YFSETQ. The CDR3 loop reads CASSTSGRVNTGELFF. CDR3 sequence (DNA): TGCGCCAGCAGCACCAGCGGGAGGGTAAACACCGGGGAGCTGTTTTTT.

The chain has TRBV28 and TRBJ1-6, with D possibly TRBD1 on 6 matching bases. V lost 8 bases and J 6 bases, leaving 20 bases between the germline ends. Germline CDR1 MDHEN, CDR2 SYDVKM. The CDR3 contains 16 residues. CDR3 loop: CASPTGTTPVNSPLHF. As DNA, the CDR3 is TGTGCCAGCCCGACCGGGACAACTCCCGTTAATTCACCCCTCCACTTT.

The J gene is TRBJ2-5, the V gene TRBV28; TRBD1 matches 7 bases. The CDR3 is 13 amino acids. Germline V gives CDR1 MDHEN, CDR2 SYDVKM. Germline trimming cut 8 bases from V and 1 base from J; bases unmatched to any gene: 4. The CDR3 coding sequence is TGTGCCAGCGGACACAGGGGCCAAGAGACCCAGTACTTC. Its translation is CASGHRGQETQYF. Complete variable domain (other parts from reference TRBV28 and TRBJ2-5): DVKVTQSSRYLVKRTGEKVFLECVQDMDHENMFWYRQDPGLGLRLIYFSYDVKMKEKGDIPEGYSVSREKKERFSLILESASTNQTSMYLCASGHRGQETQYFGPGTRLLVL.

The chain joins TRBV19 to TRBJ2-3; 7 nucleotides agree with TRBD2. The germline V gene encodes CDR1 LNHDA and CDR2 SQIVND (reference sequence). The CDR3 has 15 amino acids. With 5 bases clipped from V and 4 bases from J, the junction kept 9 bases outside the gene matches. The CDR3 sequence: CASSPGGVLADTQYF. The CDR3 DNA follows: TGTGCCAGTAGTCCTGGGGGGGTGCTGGCAGATACGCAGTATTTT.